This TCR beta chain was observed in a study of identical twins. Germline V gene lookup returns CDR1 SGHVS and CDR2 FQNEAQ. The CDR3 contains 15 residues. Trimming removed 1 base from V and 4 bases from J, with 13 bases in between. Via MiXCR, TCRdb re-called the 5' RACE reads, giving one row per CDR3 protein. Of hundreds of thousands of distinct CDR3 sequences in the sample, roughly 7% were seen once. This clonotype showed up just a few times. These records were also assigned to another study, of yellow fever vaccine responses in identical twins. In that study: Reportedly, the T cell response mounted by twins to vaccine seemed partly convergent, partly personalized.

The chain combines TRBV7-8 with TRBJ1-1; D call uncertain. Sequencing input: memory (CD45RO+) T cells sorted from blood. The TCR sequence derives from a woman under 30 in good health. CDR3 DNA sequence: TGTGCCAGCAGCTTAGGGCAGGCGGGGATCACTGAAGCTTTCTTT. It encodes CASSLGQAGITEAFF.